This is a list of T cell receptor beta chains from one sample in a study of breast tumors, draining lymph nodes, adjacent tissues. TCRdb re-derived calls from the multiplex PCR reads in MiXCR, one entry per CDR3 protein. The sample yields roughly 110,000 distinct CDR3 sequences, more than 30% seen once. Material: axillary lymph node tissue. Receptor source: a female donor with breast cancer. Some clones in this sample may be carry-over from other donors' samples. CDR3s include the opening cysteine and the closing phenylalanine or tryptophan. The D gene is left open where the match is weak. Clone size is given for some rows only: seen once, a few or many times, or a class if the clone is expanded.

j_call,d_call,v_call,clone_size,cdr3_nt,cdr3_aa
TRBJ1-6,-,TRBV7-9,many,TGTGCCAGCAGCTTATCAGACCTAGGGGGTTCACCCCTCCACTTT,CASSLSDLGGSPLHF
TRBJ2-7,-,TRBV3-1,many,TGTGCCAGCAGCCCGCAGGGAGCGCTCCCTAACGAGCAGTACTTC,CASSPQGALPNEQYF
TRBJ1-2,-,TRBV20-1,many,TGCAGTGCTAGAGCTGTCGACCCGGGAAATGGCTACACCTTC,CSARAVDPGNGYTF
TRBJ2-1,-,TRBV6-4,-,TGTGCCTGCAGTGACTTAAGGGCCGGGGCGAATGAGCAGTTCTTC,CACSDLRAGANEQFF
TRBJ2-1,TRBD2,TRBV6-1,many,TGTGCCAGCATCGTTAGCGGGATGGGCTACAATGAGCAGTTCTTC,CASIVSGMGYNEQFF
TRBJ2-7,-,TRBV18,many,TGTGCCAGCTCACCACCGGGGGGGCCCTACGAGCAGTACTTC,CASSPPGGPYEQYF
TRBJ2-1,TRBD2,TRBV11-2,-,TGTGCCAGCAGCCTATCTAGCGGGAGCAATGAGCAGTTCTTC,CASSLSSGSNEQFF
TRBJ2-5,-,TRBV6-4,-,TGTGCCAGCACTGAACCCACAGGGAACCCAGAGACCCAGTACTTC,CASTEPTGNPETQYF
TRBJ1-6,-,TRBV25-1,-,TGTGCCAGCAGGAAAATGGGGGGTTCACCCCTCCACTTT,CASRKMGGSPLHF
TRBJ2-3,TRBD2,TRBV4-2,many,TGTGCCAGCAGCCAAGAGGGGACTAGCGGGGGAGCAGATACGCAGTATTTT,CASSQEGTSGGADTQYF
TRBJ2-7,TRBD2,TRBV7-9,-,TGTGCCAGCGGCCCCCCCCGGACTAGCGGGAGTTACGAGCGGTACTTC,CASGPPRTSGSYERYF
TRBJ1-2,TRBD1,TRBV6-6,many,TGTGCCAGCATTCCCGGGACAGGCTTCTATGGCTACACCTTC,CASIPGTGFYGYTF
TRBJ2-7,-,TRBV11-2,many,TGTGCCAGCAGACCAGGACCGGACGTAAAGCAGTACTTC,CASRPGPDVKQYF
TRBJ1-1,-,TRBV6-1,many,TGTGCCAGCAGGTACACAGGGATGGCTTTCTTT,CASRYTGMAFF
TRBJ2-7,TRBD1,TRBV20-1,many,TGCAGTGCTAGAGACCGGGACAGGGGTTTCAACGAGCAGTACTTC,CSARDRDRGFNEQYF
TRBJ1-5,TRBD1,TRBV3-1,many,TGTGCCAGCAGCCAACAGGGGGCGAGCAATCAGCCCCAGCATTTT,CASSQQGASNQPQHF
TRBJ2-2,TRBD2,TRBV2,many,TGTGCCACTGGGGTAGCGGGAGGTCACGGGGAGCTGTTTTTT,CATGVAGGHGELFF
TRBJ1-6,-,TRBV19,many,TGTGCCAGTAGTATTGGTAATTCAGCCCTCCACTTT,CASSIGNSALHF
TRBJ2-1,TRBD2,TRBV19,-,TGTGCTAGAGATCTGGTAGCGGGAGTGTTAAATGAGCAGTTCTTC,CARDLVAGVLNEQFF
TRBJ1-1,-,TRBV28,-,TGTGCCAGCAGTTTAGAGGGTAAGGTTAACACTGAAGCTTTCTTT,CASSLEGKVNTEAFF
TRBJ2-7,-,TRBV4-1,many,TGCGCCAGCAGCCAAGAGGGGCGCAGACTCTCCTACGAGCAGTACTTC,CASSQEGRRLSYEQYF
TRBJ1-3,TRBD1,TRBV2,-,TGTGCCAGCAGGGGGACAGTCGACTCTGGAACGGCCATATATTTT,CASRGTVDSGTAIYF
TRBJ2-3,TRBD2,TRBV5-8,many,TGTGCCAGCAGCTTGGTGGGGCGGGGGGGCGAATCAGATACGCAGTATTTT,CASSLVGRGGESDTQYF
TRBJ2-3,-,TRBV20-1,-,TGCAGTGCAACTCGGGGAGGGGGAGGGATGACAGATACGCAGTATTTT,CSATRGGGGMTDTQYF
TRBJ2-1,TRBD1,TRBV4-3,many,TGCGCCAGCAGCCAAGTGGCAGGGGGCAATGAGCAGTTCTTC,CASSQVAGGNEQFF
TRBJ2-3,-,TRBV7-9,many,TGTGCTCTTTTGATGGATACGCAGTATTTT,CALLMDTQYF
TRBJ2-1,-,TRBV7-9,many,TGTGCCAGCAGCTTATCCCCTAGCTCCTACAATGAGCAGTTCTTC,CASSLSPSSYNEQFF
TRBJ1-6,-,TRBV12-3/TRBV12-4,many,TGTGCCAGCAGTTTCCGGTCTAATTCACCCCTCCACTTT,CASSFRSNSPLHF
TRBJ1-1,-,TRBV19,-,TGTGCCAGTAGTATAGGGGCAGCCTTGAACACTGAAGCTTTCTTT,CASSIGAALNTEAFF
TRBJ2-7,-,TRBV9,many,TGTGCCAGCAGCCGGGGAGGGGGCTACGAGCAGTACTTC,CASSRGGGYEQYF
TRBJ1-1,-,TRBV4-2,-,TGTGCCAGCGGTCCCCTCAGGGGTGGTGGGACTGAAGCTTTCTTT,CASGPLRGGGTEAFF
TRBJ2-4,-,TRBV12-5,many,TGTGCTAGTGCCCCGAGCTACAAAAACATTCAGTACTTC,CASAPSYKNIQYF
TRBJ2-5,-,TRBV9,many,TGTGCCAGCAGCGTAGATGCGAGTAGCGAGACCCAGTACTTC,CASSVDASSETQYF
TRBJ2-3,TRBD2,TRBV7-2,many,TGTGCCAGCAGCCTGGGACTAGCGGGGAGTAGGGATACGCAGTATTTT,CASSLGLAGSRDTQYF
TRBJ2-1,TRBD1,TRBV5-1,many,TGCGCCAGCAGCGAGGGACAGGGTCACAATGAGCAGTTCTTC,CASSEGQGHNEQFF
TRBJ1-6,TRBD1,TRBV3-1,-,TGTGCCGCTAGACAGGGTAATTCACCCCTCCACTTT,CAARQGNSPLHF
TRBJ2-7,-,TRBV19,many,TGTGCCAGTAGTATTGCTAGCGTGGGCGAGCAGTACTTC,CASSIASVGEQYF
TRBJ1-1,-,TRBV7-8,many,TGTGCCAGCAGCTTGGCGGGGCGCGACACTGAAGCTTTCTTT,CASSLAGRDTEAFF
TRBJ1-2,-,TRBV7-9,many,TGTGCCAGCAGCACCGCGACTATGGCGCCCTATGGCTACACCTTC,CASSTATMAPYGYTF
TRBJ1-2,TRBD1,TRBV7-2,many,TGTGCCAGCAGCTTCGGACAGGCTAGGGACTATGGCTACCCCTTC,CASSFGQARDYGYPF
TRBJ2-5,TRBD2,TRBV28,many,TGTGCCAGCAGTCAAAGGGGGACACTTCGGACTAGCGGGAGACGAGAGACCCAGTACTTC,CASSQRGTLRTSGRRETQYF
TRBJ1-4,-,TRBV29-1,few,TGCAGCGTAAGCCGGGGCAGAGGAGAAAAACTGTTTTTT,CSVSRGRGEKLFF
TRBJ2-1,TRBD2,TRBV7-1,-,TGTGCCAGCAGCTCAGACAGTGCTAGAAGCGGGAGGGCCGGGAATGAGCAGTTCTTC,CASSSDSARSGRAGNEQFF
TRBJ2-4,TRBD2,TRBV12-3/TRBV12-4,-,TGTGCCAGCAGTTTGGGGACTAGCACAACGACGGCCAAAAACATTCAGTACTTC,CASSLGTSTTTAKNIQYF
TRBJ1-1,-,TRBV6-6,few,TGTGCCAGCAAGGAGGGGGGAACCTCGAAAGCTTTCTTT,CASKEGGTSKAFF
TRBJ2-7,-,TRBV24-1,-,TGTGCCACCAGTGGGGGGTCCTACGAGCAGTACTTC,CATSGGSYEQYF
TRBJ2-1,-,TRBV7-6,many,TGTGCCAGCAGCTTAGGCGGAGGGGTGGATGAGCAGTTCTTC,CASSLGGGVDEQFF
TRBJ1-5,-,TRBV6-5,many,TGTGCCAGCAGTGCCACAAGGGGTGGCAATCAGCCCCAGCATTTT,CASSATRGGNQPQHF
TRBJ2-5,-,TRBV7-9,-,TGTGCCAGCAGCGGGGGCCTAGGGGAGACCCAGTACTTC,CASSGGLGETQYF
TRBJ1-5,-,TRBV7-2,many,TGTGCCAGCAGCCTTGACCCGGACCTGTCCATCAATCAGCCCCAGCATTTT,CASSLDPDLSINQPQHF
TRBJ1-1,-,TRBV15,many,TGTGCCACCAGCAAAAGTCTGGGCACTGAAGCTTTCTTT,CATSKSLGTEAFF
TRBJ2-5,-,TRBV6-5,many,TGTGCCAGCAGTTACTCGAGTAGGGTCCAAGAGACCCAGTACTTC,CASSYSSRVQETQYF